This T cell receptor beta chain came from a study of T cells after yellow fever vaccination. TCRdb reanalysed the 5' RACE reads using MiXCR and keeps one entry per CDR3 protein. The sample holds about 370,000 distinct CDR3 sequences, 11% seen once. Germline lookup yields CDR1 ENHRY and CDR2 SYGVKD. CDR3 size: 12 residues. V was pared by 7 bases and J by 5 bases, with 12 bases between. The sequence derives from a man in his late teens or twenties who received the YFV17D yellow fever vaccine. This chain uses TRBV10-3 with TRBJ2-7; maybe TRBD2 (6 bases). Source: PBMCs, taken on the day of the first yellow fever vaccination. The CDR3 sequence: CAITWDSNEQYF. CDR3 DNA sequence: TGTGCCATCACTTGGGACTCTAACGAGCAGTACTTC.